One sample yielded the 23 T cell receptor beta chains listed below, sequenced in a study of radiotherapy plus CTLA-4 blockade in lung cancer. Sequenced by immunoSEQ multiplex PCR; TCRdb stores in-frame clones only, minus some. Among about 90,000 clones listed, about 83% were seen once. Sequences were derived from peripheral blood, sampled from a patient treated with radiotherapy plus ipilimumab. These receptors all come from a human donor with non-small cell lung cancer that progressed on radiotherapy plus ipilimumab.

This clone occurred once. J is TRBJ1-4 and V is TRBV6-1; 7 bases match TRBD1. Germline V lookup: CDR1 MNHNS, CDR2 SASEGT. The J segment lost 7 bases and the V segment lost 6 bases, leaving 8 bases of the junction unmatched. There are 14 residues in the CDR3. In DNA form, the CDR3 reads TGTGCCAGCAGGCCGGGACAGCCTCTTGAAAAACTGTTTTTT. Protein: CASRPGQPLEKLFF.

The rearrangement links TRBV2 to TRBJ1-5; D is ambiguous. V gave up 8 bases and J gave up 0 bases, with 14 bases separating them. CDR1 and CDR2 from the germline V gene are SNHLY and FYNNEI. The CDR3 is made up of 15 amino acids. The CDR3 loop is CASREEAHSNQPQHF. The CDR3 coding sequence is TGTGCCAGCCGGGAAGAGGCTCATAGCAATCAGCCCCAGCATTTT. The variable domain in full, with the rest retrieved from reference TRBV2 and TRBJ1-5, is EPEVTQTPSHQVTQMGQEVILRCVPISNHLYFYWYRQILGQKVEFLVSFYNNEISEKSEIFDDQFSVERPDGSNFTLKIRSTKLEDSAMYFCASREEAHSNQPQHFGDGTRLSIL.

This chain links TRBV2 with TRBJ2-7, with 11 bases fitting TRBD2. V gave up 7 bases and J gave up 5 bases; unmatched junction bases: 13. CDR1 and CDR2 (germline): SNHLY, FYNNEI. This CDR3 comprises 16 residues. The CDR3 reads CASNQVGLAGGNEQYF. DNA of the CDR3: TGTGCCAGCAACCAAGTAGGGCTAGCGGGGGGTAACGAGCAGTACTTC.

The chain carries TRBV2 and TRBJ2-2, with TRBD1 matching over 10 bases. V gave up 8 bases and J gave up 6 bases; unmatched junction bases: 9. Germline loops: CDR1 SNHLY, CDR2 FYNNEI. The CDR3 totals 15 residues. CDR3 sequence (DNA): TGTGCCAGCGACCGGGACAGGGGAGTTCCCGGGGAGCTGTTTTTT. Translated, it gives CASDRDRGVPGELFF.

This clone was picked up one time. The CDR3 bases are TGTGCCAGTATGAAAACAGGAGAGGGTAATCAGCCCCAGCATTTT. This gives the protein CASMKTGEGNQPQHF. The chain links TRBV19 to TRBJ1-5; possible D gene TRBD1, 5 bases. V was trimmed by 7 bases and J by 4 bases, leaving 17 bases between them. The CDR3 runs 15 residues. The germline V gene has CDR1 LNHDA and CDR2 SQIVND (reference sequence).

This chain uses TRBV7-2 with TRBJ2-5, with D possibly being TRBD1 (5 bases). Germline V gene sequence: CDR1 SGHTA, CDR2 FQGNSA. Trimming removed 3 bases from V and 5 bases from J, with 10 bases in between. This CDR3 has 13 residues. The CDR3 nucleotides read TGTGCCAGCAGCTTCCAGGGTTGGGAGACCCAGTACTTC. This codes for CASSFQGWETQYF.

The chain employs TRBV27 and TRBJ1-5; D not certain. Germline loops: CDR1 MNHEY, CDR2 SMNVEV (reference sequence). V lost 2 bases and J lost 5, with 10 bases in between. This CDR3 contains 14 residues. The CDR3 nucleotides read TGTGCCAGCAGTTTACGAGGTCCCGATCAGCCCCAGCATTTT. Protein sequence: CASSLRGPDQPQHF.

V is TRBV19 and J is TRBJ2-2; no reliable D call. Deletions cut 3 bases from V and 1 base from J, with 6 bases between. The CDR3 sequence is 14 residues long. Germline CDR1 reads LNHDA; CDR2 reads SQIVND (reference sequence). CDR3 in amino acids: CASSIGENTGELFF. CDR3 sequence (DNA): TGTGCCAGTAGTATTGGGGAGAACACCGGGGAGCTGTTTTTT. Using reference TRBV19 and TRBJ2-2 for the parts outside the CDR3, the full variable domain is DGGITQSPKYLFRKEGQNVTLSCEQNLNHDAMYWYRQDPGQGLRLIYYSQIVNDFQKGDIAEGYSVSREKKESFPLTVTSAQKNPTAFYLCASSIGENTGELFFGEGSRLTVL.

CDR3 sequence (DNA): TGCGCCAGCAGCCCACGAACAGGTGAAGCTTTCTTT. This gives the protein CASSPRTGEAFF. This sequence joins TRBV4-1 and TRBJ1-1; a weak D match, TRBD1 (5 bases). The CDR3 has 12 residues. Deletions cut 4 bases from V and 7 bases from J, with 10 bases between. The germline gives CDR1 MGHRA, CDR2 YSYEKL.

The DNA of the CDR3 is TGTGCCAGCAGTTACGGGGACAGGGGGGCTTCGGGCTACACCTTC. Its protein product is CASSYGDRGASGYTF. V is TRBV6-5 and J is TRBJ1-2, with TRBD1 matching 11 bases. The junction had 7 bases not matched to a gene; V was cut back by 2 bases and J by 8 bases. Germline V CDR1 and CDR2: MNHEY, SVGAGI. The CDR3 covers 15 residues.

The CDR3 spells CASSLRTGINEQYF. As DNA, the CDR3 is TGTGCCAGCAGTCTAAGGACGGGGATCAACGAGCAGTACTTC. The chain combines TRBV28 with TRBJ2-7, with a possible D match to TRBD2 (5 bases). The V gene lost 5 bases and the J gene lost 5 bases, with 16 bases spanning the gap. The CDR3 is 14 amino acids. Germline values: CDR1 MDHEN, CDR2 SYDVKM.

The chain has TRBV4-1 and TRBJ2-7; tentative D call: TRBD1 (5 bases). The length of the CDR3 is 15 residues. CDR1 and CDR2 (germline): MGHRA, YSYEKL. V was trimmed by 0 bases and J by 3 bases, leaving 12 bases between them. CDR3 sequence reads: CASSQDARQRYEQYF. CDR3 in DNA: TGCGCCAGCAGCCAAGATGCGAGACAGCGCTACGAGCAGTACTTC.

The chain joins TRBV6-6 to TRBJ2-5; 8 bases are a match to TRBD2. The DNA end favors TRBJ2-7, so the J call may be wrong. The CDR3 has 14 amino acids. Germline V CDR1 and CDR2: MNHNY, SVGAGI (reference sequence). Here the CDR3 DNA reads TGTGCCGCGCCCCCTACTAGCGGCGGTGGCGAGCAGTACTTC. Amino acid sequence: CAAPPTSGGGEQYF.

The CDR3 DNA follows: TGTGCCAGCAGCTTAGATTCAAGCTCCTACGAGCAGTACTTC. Protein product: CASSLDSSSYEQYF. The chain carries TRBV11-3 and TRBJ2-7, with D unresolved. V gave up 0 bases and J gave up 0 bases, with 6 bases separating them. CDR1 and CDR2 from the germline V gene are SGHNT and YENEEA. This CDR3 is 14 amino acids long.

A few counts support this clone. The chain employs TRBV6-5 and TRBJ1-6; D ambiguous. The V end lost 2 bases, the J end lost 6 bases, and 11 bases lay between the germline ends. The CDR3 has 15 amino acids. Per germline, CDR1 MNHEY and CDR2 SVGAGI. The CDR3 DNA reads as TGTGCCAGCAGTTACACGGCAGAACTTAATTCACCCCTCCACTTT. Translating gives CASSYTAELNSPLHF.

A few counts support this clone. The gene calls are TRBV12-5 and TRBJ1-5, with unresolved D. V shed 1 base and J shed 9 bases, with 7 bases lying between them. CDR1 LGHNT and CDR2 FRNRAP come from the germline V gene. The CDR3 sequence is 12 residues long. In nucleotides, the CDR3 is TGTGCTAGTGGTTTGGATGGGTGGCCCCAGCATTTT. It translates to CASGLDGWPQHF.

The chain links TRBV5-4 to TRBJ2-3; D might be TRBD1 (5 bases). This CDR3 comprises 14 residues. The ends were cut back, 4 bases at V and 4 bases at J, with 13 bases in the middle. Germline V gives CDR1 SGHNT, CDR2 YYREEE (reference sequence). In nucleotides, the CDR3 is TGTGCCAGCAGCCGACAGCTTAACGCAGATACGCAGTATTTT. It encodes CASSRQLNADTQYF.

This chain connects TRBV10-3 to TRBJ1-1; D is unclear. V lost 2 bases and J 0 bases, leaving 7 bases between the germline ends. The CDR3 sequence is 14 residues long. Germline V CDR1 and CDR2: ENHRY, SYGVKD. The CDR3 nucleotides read TGTGCCATCAGTGAGGGGCAGGTGAACACTGAAGCTTTCTTT. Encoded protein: CAISEGQVNTEAFF.

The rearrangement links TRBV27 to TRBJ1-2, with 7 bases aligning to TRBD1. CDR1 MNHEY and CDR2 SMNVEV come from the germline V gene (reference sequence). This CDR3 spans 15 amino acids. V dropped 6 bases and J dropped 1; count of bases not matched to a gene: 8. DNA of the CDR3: TGTGCCAGCAGGAGGGGGCCCGTTGATAACTATGGCTACACCTTC. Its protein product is CASRRGPVDNYGYTF.

The CDR3 DNA is TGTGCCAGCAGCCTGCCCGGGACGGCGATTATCAGTTACACCTTC. This sequence encodes CASSLPGTAIISYTF. V is TRBV5-4 and J is TRBJ1-2; TRBD1 is a possible D gene (5 bases). Germline CDR1 SGHNT, CDR2 YYREEE (reference sequence). This CDR3 is built from 15 residues. Trimming took off 4 bases at V and 11 bases at J, with 24 bases between the two ends. The complete variable domain, with remaining parts taken from reference TRBV5-4 and TRBJ1-2, reads ETGVTQSPTHLIKTRGQQVTLRCSSQSGHNTVSWYQQALGQGPQFIFQYYREEENGRGNFPPRFSGLQFPNYSSELNVNALELDDSALYLCASSLPGTAIISYTFGSGTRLTVV.

DNA for the CDR3: TGTGCCAGCAGTGTTTTGGGTAATAGCAATCAGCCCCAGCATTTT. Translating gives CASSVLGNSNQPQHF. The V call is TRBV2, the J call TRBJ1-5; D not resolved. The CDR3 runs to 15 residues. V was clipped by 4 bases and J by 0 bases, with 10 bases between them. Germline values: CDR1 SNHLY, CDR2 FYNNEI.

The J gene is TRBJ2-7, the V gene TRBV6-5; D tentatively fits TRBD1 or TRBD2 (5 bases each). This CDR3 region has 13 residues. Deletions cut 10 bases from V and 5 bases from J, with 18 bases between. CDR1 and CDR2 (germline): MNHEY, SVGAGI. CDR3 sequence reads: CATLGRGLHEQYF. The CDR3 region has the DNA TGTGCCACCTTGGGACGGGGATTACACGAGCAGTACTTC.

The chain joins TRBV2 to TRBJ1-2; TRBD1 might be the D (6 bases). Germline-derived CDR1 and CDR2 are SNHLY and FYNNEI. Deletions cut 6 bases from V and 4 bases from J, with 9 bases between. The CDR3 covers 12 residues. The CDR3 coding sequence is TGTGCCAGCAGGGAACAGGGCTATGGCTACACCTTC. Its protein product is CASREQGYGYTF.